This entry concerns a single TCR beta chain. This CDR3 comprises 15 residues. Germline V gene data show CDR1 as MGHRA and CDR2 as YSYEKL. V lost 0 bases, J lost 3 bases, and 11 bases lay in between. This entry belongs to a study of shared clonotypes between healthy human individuals. Selected positively for CCR7 and CD45RO-negative, naive CD8 cells excluded terminally differentiated effector memory CD45RA+ cells. Only in-frame clones appear in the TCRdb table, and some are missing; sequencing was by immunoSEQ multiplex PCR. The sample gives about 820,000 clones, approximately 92% of which show up once; around 24% is in the top ten.

The sequence derives from a man in his thirties or forties in good health. The V gene is TRBV4-1, the J gene TRBJ1-1, with D maybe TRBD1 (6 bases). The sample was naive CD8+ T cells sorted from blood. The CDR3 nucleotides are TGCGCCAGCAGCCAAGATGCGGGGGCTTACACTGAAGCTTTCTTT. Translated: CASSQDAGAYTEAFF.